This passage covers 27 T cell receptor beta chains from one sample sequenced in a study of T-cell reconstitution after alpha-beta-depleted transplantation in children. Library preparation (for TCRbeta) was performed with unique molecular identifiers. TCRdb independently ran MiXCR on the PCR reads; one entry per CDR3 protein. Here the sample spans approximately 400,000 distinct CDR3 sequences, 9.5% to 13% being singletons. Sequencing used PBMCs from the stem cell graft donor, obtained from the stem cell graft. The receptors originated from a human donor who donated a stem cell graft to a child with acute myeloid leukemia.

The sample holds a few counts of this clonotype. This rearrangement joins TRBV19 to TRBJ2-1; TRBD2 is a possible D gene (6 bases). In germline, CDR1 is LNHDA, CDR2 SQIVND (reference sequence). The CDR3 is 14 amino acids. V lost 1 base and J lost 8, with 12 bases in between. CDR3 bases: TGTGCCAGTAGTATAGCGACTAGTCGGGATGAGCAGTTCTTC. Translating it yields CASSIATSRDEQFF.

This clonotype was recorded at least ten times. J is TRBJ2-5 and V is TRBV20-1, with D maybe TRBD1 (5 bases). Trimming left V 0 bases short and J 1 base short, with 6 bases between. Germline V gene sequence: CDR1 DFQATT, CDR2 SNEGSKA (reference sequence). The CDR3 covers 13 residues. CDR3 bases: TGCAGTGCTAGAGATGACAGCCAAGAGACCCAGTACTTC. It translates to CSARDDSQETQYF.

The chain recombines TRBV12-3 or TRBV12-4 with TRBJ2-3, with D perhaps given as TRBD1 or TRBD2 (5 bases each). This CDR3 comprises 12 residues. Trimming shortened V by 4 bases and J by 6 bases, and 8 bases separated the two germline ends. The CDR3 region has the DNA TGTGCCAGCAGTTGGGACCTGGATACGCAGTATTTT. Translated, it gives CASSWDLDTQYF.

In its sample, this clonotype was seen many times. DNA of the CDR3: TGTGCCAGCAGCTTGGACTTGGAAGAGACCCAGTACTTC. This sequence encodes CASSLDLEETQYF. The chain links TRBV5-6 to TRBJ2-5; no definite D call. CDR1 and CDR2 (germline): SGHDT, YYEEEE. The CDR3 runs 13 residues. The ends were cut back, 0 bases at V and 3 bases at J, with 6 bases in the middle.

For this clonotype: A junction end diverges from the germline sequence, so it may reflect a read error. The chain combines TRBV12-3 or TRBV12-4 with TRBJ1-1; D is unclear. This CDR3 spans 14 amino acids. The CDR3 reads CARSSWVGNTEAFF. Here the CDR3 DNA reads TGTGCCCGCAGTTCCTGGGTCGGGAACACTGAAGCTTTCTTT.

This clonotype was seen a few times. This chain links TRBV20-1 with TRBJ1-5, with D perhaps TRBD1 (6 bases). Trimming took 6 bases from V and 2 from J, leaving 17 bases between them. This CDR3 spans 15 amino acids. CDR1 is DFQATT, CDR2 SNEGSKA, per germline (reference sequence). The CDR3 reads CSAPQGVARNQPQHF. The CDR3, as DNA: TGCAGTGCCCCACAGGGAGTGGCTCGCAATCAGCCCCAGCATTTT.

CDR3 DNA: TGTGCCAGCAGGGGACTAGTCAATGAGCAGTTCTTC. Translation gives CASRGLVNEQFF. V is TRBV5-6 and J is TRBJ2-1, with 8 positions matching TRBD2. J gave up 6 bases and V 5 bases, and 1 base lay outside the gene matches. The CDR3 has 12 residues. Germline values: CDR1 SGHDT, CDR2 YYEEEE.

The chain uses TRBV9 and TRBJ1-2, with D uncertain. The CDR3 spans 12 residues. The germline V gene has CDR1 SGDLS and CDR2 YYNGEE. Trimming pared 4 bases from V and 5 bases from J, leaving 9 bases between. DNA for the CDR3: TGTGCCAGCAGCTTCGGCCCTTATGGCTACACCTTC. Translation gives CASSFGPYGYTF.

The chain is built from TRBV4-2 and TRBJ2-5, with TRBD2 matching 14 bases. The CDR3 loop spans 17 amino acids. V lost 3 bases, J lost 2 bases, and 5 bases stayed unmatched. From germline, CDR1 is LGHNA and CDR2 YNFKEQ. CDR3 coding DNA: TGTGCCAGCAGCCAGCGACTAGCGGGGGGGTGGCAAGAGACCCAGTACTTC. Translating gives CASSQRLAGGWQETQYF.

This clonotype was seen many times. V and J are TRBV7-9 and TRBJ2-3; the D is unclear. CDR1 SEHNR and CDR2 FQNEAQ come from the germline V gene (reference sequence). The CDR3 length is 14 residues. The V and J ends lost 4 bases and 4 bases respectively, with 12 bases between them. CDR3 residues: CASSWALGPDTQYF. The CDR3 nucleotides read TGTGCCAGCAGCTGGGCCCTAGGGCCAGATACGCAGTATTTT.

The rearrangement joins TRBV6-5 to TRBJ2-1; 7 bases align to TRBD2. V shed 2 bases and J 5 bases; nucleotides not matched to a gene: 3. CDR3 length equals 14 residues. CDR1 is MNHEY, CDR2 SVGAGI, per germline. The DNA for the CDR3 is TGTGCCAGCAGTTACGGCGGGACTAACAATGAGCAGTTCTTC. This encodes CASSYGGTNNEQFF.

The table lists this clonotype with a few counts. The V call is TRBV7-2, the J call TRBJ2-7; D remains ambiguous. The germline CDR1 and CDR2 sequences are SGHTA and FQGNSA. With 5 bases removed from V and 6 bases from J, the gap between germline ends came to 14 bases. This CDR3 comprises 13 residues. This CDR3 reads CASSINAPAEQYF. The CDR3 DNA follows: TGTGCCAGCAGCATCAACGCGCCTGCCGAGCAGTACTTC.

Ten or more counts support this clonotype. The chain has TRBV27 and TRBJ2-1; tentative D call: TRBD2 (6 bases). Between the trimmed V and J ends, which lost 3 bases and 9 bases, there was a span of 12 bases. This CDR3 region has 13 residues. Germline V gives CDR1 MNHEY, CDR2 SMNVEV (reference sequence). DNA for the CDR3: TGTGCCAGCAGTTTCGGGGGTGGAGGTGAGCAGTTCTTC. Translation: CASSFGGGGEQFF.

The chain carries TRBV6-1 and TRBJ1-5; no definite D call. From germline, CDR1 is MNHNS and CDR2 SASEGT. V was trimmed by 1 base and J by 5 bases, leaving 6 bases between them. This CDR3 comprises 13 residues. The CDR3 DNA sequence: TGTGCCAGCAGTGAAGGTATTTATCAGCCCCAGCATTTT. Encoded protein: CASSEGIYQPQHF.

This chain uses TRBV5-1 with TRBJ2-5; D is unresolved. Germline CDR1 SGHRS, CDR2 YFSETQ. Trimming pared 5 bases from V and 5 bases from J, leaving 13 bases between. The CDR3 has 13 amino acids. CDR3 region: CASSSPPLETQYF. In DNA form, the CDR3 reads TGCGCCAGCAGTTCCCCCCCATTGGAGACCCAGTACTTC.

This clonotype showed up just a few times. This sequence joins TRBV20-1 and TRBJ2-7, with TRBD2 matching 8 bases. V shed 2 bases, J shed 2 bases, and the junction held 14 bases outside the gene matches. Looked up from germline, CDR1 is DFQATT and CDR2 is SNEGSKA (reference sequence). This CDR3 region has 17 residues. This chain's CDR3 is CSARIRAGEFKTYEQYF. DNA for the CDR3: TGCAGTGCTAGAATCCGAGCGGGAGAGTTTAAAACCTACGAGCAGTACTTC.

The V gene is TRBV27, the J gene TRBJ1-4; 7 nucleotides line up with TRBD1. This CDR3 region has 14 residues. Looked up from germline, CDR1 is MNHEY and CDR2 is SMNVEV (reference sequence). Trimming cost V 8 bases and J 7 bases; bases outside gene matches: 10. The CDR3 spells CASQYRGGSEKLFF. Written as DNA, the CDR3 is TGTGCCAGCCAGTACAGGGGAGGGAGTGAAAAACTGTTTTTT.

The J gene is TRBJ1-4, the V gene TRBV3-1; possible D gene TRBD1, 5 bases. Germline V lookup: CDR1 LGHDT, CDR2 YNNKEL (reference sequence). CDR3 length: 15 amino acids. The V gene lost 5 bases and the J gene lost 5 bases, with 15 bases spanning the gap. The CDR3 region has the DNA TGTGCCAGCAGCTATCCCGGGACGGGGAATGAAAAACTGTTTTTT. Protein: CASSYPGTGNEKLFF.

For this clonotype: The junction shows a germline mismatch at one end, possibly a read error. The J gene is TRBJ2-2, the V gene TRBV7-7, with unresolved D. The germline V gene encodes CDR1 SSHAT and CDR2 FNYEAQ (reference sequence). There are 13 residues in the CDR3. DNA of the CDR3: TGTGCTAGCAGCTTTGCCCAGACCGGGGAGCTGTTTTTT. Translating gives CASSFAQTGELFF.

This clonotype has ten or more counts. The J gene is TRBJ2-6, the V gene TRBV12-3 or TRBV12-4; D is uncertain. Trimming pared 4 bases from V and 4 bases from J, leaving 8 bases between. The length of the CDR3 is 14 residues. For the CDR3, the DNA is TGTGCCAGCAGTTCCGCAGACGGGGCCAACGTCCTGACTTTC. Encoded protein: CASSSADGANVLTF.

This clonotype was seen at least ten times. A junction end diverges from the germline sequence, so it may reflect a read error. The chain joins TRBV5-1 to TRBJ2-5, with TRBD2 identical over 12 bases. The CDR3 runs to 15 residues. The germline V gene encodes CDR1 SGHRS and CDR2 YFSETQ. Written as DNA, the CDR3 is TGTGCCAGCAGCTTTCTAGCGGGAGGGCAAGAGACCCAGTACTTC. Translation gives CASSFLAGGQETQYF.

The CDR3 loop reads CATSQGNTIYF. The DNA of the CDR3 is TGTGCCACCTCCCAAGGAAACACCATATATTTT. The V gene is TRBV6-6, the J gene TRBJ1-3; D ambiguous. Germline V gene lookup returns CDR1 MNHNY and CDR2 SVGAGI (reference sequence). The CDR3 is made up of 11 amino acids. The V and J ends lost 10 bases and 4 bases respectively, with 8 bases between them.

The J gene is TRBJ1-3, the V gene TRBV11-2; no clear D gene. Germline loops: CDR1 SGHAT, CDR2 FQNNGV. The length of the CDR3 is 17 residues. Trimming cost V 0 bases and J 0 bases, with 12 bases left between them. In DNA form, the CDR3 reads TGTGCCAGCAGCTTAGATACGGTACCCTACTCTGGAAACACCATATATTTT. Its protein is CASSLDTVPYSGNTIYF.

This clonotype was detected a few times. V and J are TRBV5-1 and TRBJ2-3; either TRBD1 or TRBD2 may supply D (6 bases each). The V end lost 0 bases, the J end lost 0 bases, and 11 bases lay between the germline ends. This CDR3 has 16 residues. Germline CDR1 SGHRS, CDR2 YFSETQ. The CDR3 sequence is CASSLATGASTDTQYF. As DNA, the CDR3 is TGCGCCAGCAGCTTGGCTACGGGGGCAAGCACAGATACGCAGTATTTT.

This clonotype occurred a few times. The J gene is TRBJ2-7, the V gene TRBV20-1; TRBD2 aligns across 12 bases. Germline lookup yields CDR1 DFQATT and CDR2 SNEGSKA (reference sequence). The CDR3 runs to 14 residues. Germline trimming cut 3 bases from V and 3 bases from J; bases unmatched to any gene: 3. The CDR3 protein is CSASRLAGVYEQYF. CDR3 coding DNA: TGCAGTGCTAGCCGACTAGCGGGAGTCTACGAGCAGTACTTC.

The chain is built from TRBV5-1 and TRBJ2-5; D is perhaps TRBD1 or TRBD2 (5 bases each). The CDR3 has 15 amino acids. Trimming stripped 2 bases from V and 1 base from J, with 12 bases between. Germline V gene sequence: CDR1 SGHRS, CDR2 YFSETQ. This chain's CDR3 is CASSFNPGTQETQYF. DNA of the CDR3: TGCGCCAGCAGCTTTAACCCAGGGACCCAAGAGACCCAGTACTTC.

This clonotype was seen many times. One end of the junction is discordant with germline, which a read error may explain. The chain couples TRBV5-1 to TRBJ2-1; D ambiguous. Germline-derived CDR1 and CDR2 are SGHRS and YFSETQ. The CDR3 length is 15 residues. The CDR3 coding sequence is TGTGCCAGCAGCTTAGGCCAGAGCTCCTACAATGAGCAGTTCTTC. It yields the protein CASSLGQSSYNEQFF.